These T cell receptor beta chains were read from a single sample in a study of post-analysis software for immune sequencing data. Via MiXCR, TCRdb re-called the PCR reads, giving one row per CDR3 protein. This table has some 690,000 distinct CDR3 sequences, approximately 59% appearing once. Input material: blood. The receptors originated from a girl aged 2 to 9 with multiple sclerosis. Both conserved end residues are part of each CDR3. Each record gives: CDR3 DNA, CDR3 protein, clone size, J gene, D gene, V gene. The D gene is left open where the match is weak. Clone sizes are given selectively: once, few, many, or a class where the clone is expanded.

TGCGCCAGCAGCCAAGAAGTAGGTCAGCCCCAGCATTTT CASSQEVGQPQHF few TRBJ1-5 NA TRBV4-1
TGTGCCAGCAGTTCCTTCCTCGACGGATTCAGCTCCTACAATGAGCAGTTCTTC CASSSFLDGFSSYNEQFF NA TRBJ2-1 NA TRBV27
TGTGCCAGCAGCCTAGACGTGACAGGGCCCTATGGCTACACCTTC CASSLDVTGPYGYTF once TRBJ1-2 TRBD1 TRBV5-5
TGCGCCAGCAGCTTTAACCCGGCAGGGGAGAGAGCTTTCTTT CASSFNPAGERAFF NA TRBJ1-1 NA TRBV5-1
TGTGCCAGCAGCAACACACCCGGGGGAACCCAGTACTTC CASSNTPGGTQYF few TRBJ2-5 NA TRBV7-2
TGTGCTAGTGGCCCCCTAGCGCTCCTACACAATGAGCAGTTCTTC CASGPLALLHNEQFF NA TRBJ2-1 NA TRBV12-5
TGTGCCAGCAGTTCAAACGGGGGGAAGAGCACAGATACGCAATATTTT CASSSNGGKSTDTQYF NA TRBJ2-3 TRBD2 TRBV12-3/TRBV12-4
TGTGCCAGCGAAACAGGGCTCAATGAGCAGTTCTTC CASETGLNEQFF once TRBJ2-1 NA TRBV6-1
TGCAGCGTTGGGGCAGGGGGCAATCAGCCCCAGCATTTT CSVGAGGNQPQHF NA TRBJ1-5 NA TRBV29-1
TGTGCCAGCAGCCTAGGGGCGATCAATGAAAAACTGTTTTTT CASSLGAINEKLFF once TRBJ1-4 NA TRBV3-1
TGTGCCATCAGTGACTCCGGGGTACCCTTAGGGTCCACAGATACGCAGTATTTT CAISDSGVPLGSTDTQYF NA TRBJ2-3 NA TRBV10-3
TGCAGTGCTAGGACAGGCACAGATACGCAGTATTTT CSARTGTDTQYF NA TRBJ2-3 NA TRBV20-1
TGTGCCAGCAACCCGGACAGGGGCGACATTCAGTACTTC CASNPDRGDIQYF few TRBJ2-4 TRBD1 TRBV11-2
TGTGCCAGCAGCTTAGCCTACGGGACAGACATTCAGTACTTC CASSLAYGTDIQYF NA TRBJ2-4 TRBD1 TRBV7-2
TGTGCCAGCAGCTGGAGGGTCCACGAGCAGTACTTC CASSWRVHEQYF NA TRBJ2-7 NA TRBV5-5
TGTGCCAGCAGCTCACGACTAGCGGAGCTTTACGAGCAGTACTTC CASSSRLAELYEQYF NA TRBJ2-7 NA TRBV21-1
TGTGCCAGCAGCTTATGGCTAGCGGGGTCCAATGAGCAGTTCTTC CASSLWLAGSNEQFF few TRBJ2-1 TRBD2 TRBV7-2
TGCGCCAGCAGCCAAGATCGCTTCGCGGGAGGGCGCTACGAGCAGTACTTC CASSQDRFAGGRYEQYF few TRBJ2-7 TRBD2 TRBV4-1
TGCGCCAGCAAGTGGGTTCGGGAAGAGACCCAGTACTTC CASKWVREETQYF NA TRBJ2-5 NA TRBV5-1
TGTGCCAGCAGTGACGCGGGGGGGAGCACAGATACGCAGTATTTT CASSDAGGSTDTQYF NA TRBJ2-3 TRBD2 TRBV6-4
TGTGCCACCAGGTACGGCGGGTATGGAGGGACTGAAGCTTTCTTT CATRYGGYGGTEAFF few TRBJ1-1 NA TRBV15
TGCGCCAGCAGTGAGACCTTACTAGCGGGGGTCAACAATGAGCAGTTCTTC CASSETLLAGVNNEQFF NA TRBJ2-1 TRBD2 TRBV10-2
TGCGCCAGCAGCCCGACCTATTGGGACAGGGGGCAAAGAGATACGCAGTATTTT CASSPTYWDRGQRDTQYF NA TRBJ2-3 TRBD1 TRBV4-3
TGTGCCAGCAGCCAGGGACCCAGTATTGAATTAAACTACGAGCAGTACTTC CASSQGPSIELNYEQYF NA TRBJ2-7 NA TRBV14
TGCGCCAGCAGCCCCGAGGGGGGGACTCAAAACTACGAGCAGTACTTC CASSPEGGTQNYEQYF NA TRBJ2-7 NA TRBV5-1
TGTGCCGGCAGTTCGACGACAGTGGGGAATCAGCCCCAGCATTTT CAGSSTTVGNQPQHF NA TRBJ1-5 NA TRBV12-3/TRBV12-4
TGCGCCAGCAGCTTGGGTGGCAGGGAGTTGGTCGAGCAGTACTTC CASSLGGRELVEQYF once TRBJ2-7 NA TRBV5-1
TGTGCCAGCAGTGAACCCGGGCAGGGAAGGAACCTGACTTTC CASSEPGQGRNLTF NA TRBJ2-6 NA TRBV25-1
TGCAGCTCTTGGACCGTGAACACTGAAGCTTTCTTT CSSWTVNTEAFF few TRBJ1-1 NA TRBV29-1
TGTGCCAGCAGTGCCGGGACCCTAGCGGGAGGGCCAGTCAATGAGCAGTTCTTC CASSAGTLAGGPVNEQFF NA TRBJ2-1 TRBD2 TRBV6-1
TGTGCCAGCAGCTTAGGGCTCGAAGCGATAAAGACAGGGAGGTCCTACAATGAGCAGTTCTTC CASSLGLEAIKTGRSYNEQFF NA TRBJ2-1 NA TRBV11-1
TGTGCCAGCAGCTTGTCGCTAGCGGGAAACAATGAGCAGTTCTTC CASSLSLAGNNEQFF NA TRBJ2-1 TRBD2 TRBV7-9
TGCGCCAGCAGCCTGAGGCAGAACTCCTACGAGCAGTACTTC CASSLRQNSYEQYF NA TRBJ2-7 NA TRBV4-1
TGTGCCAGCAGCCTTACCCGTCCCGGCGGGGAGACCCAGTACTTC CASSLTRPGGETQYF few TRBJ2-5 NA TRBV7-9
TGTGCCAGCAGTCAGCTAGCGGGGGGGTACACAGATACGCAGTATTTT CASSQLAGGYTDTQYF NA TRBJ2-3 TRBD2 TRBV6-5
TGTGCCAGCAGCTCAACGAGGCAGGGGCTGAACACTGAAGCTTTCTTT CASSSTRQGLNTEAFF NA TRBJ1-1 NA TRBV7-8
TGCGCCAGCAGCTTGGCGACTAGCGGAACACAAGAGACCCAGTACTTC CASSLATSGTQETQYF NA TRBJ2-5 TRBD2 TRBV5-1
TGTGCCACCAGCATCCCTTGGGGGGGGATCCACAATGAGCAGTTCTTC CATSIPWGGIHNEQFF once TRBJ2-1 TRBD2 TRBV15
TGTGCCAGTACAGGGGGCGCTTACAGGGACATTCAGTACTTC CASTGGAYRDIQYF few TRBJ2-4 TRBD1 TRBV19
TGCAGTGCTAGTAGGAAGGCGGTGGGATTGAACACTGAAGCTTTCTTT CSASRKAVGLNTEAFF NA TRBJ1-1 NA TRBV20-1
TGTGCCAGCAGTTTTACAGTGGCTACCTACGAGCAGTACTTC CASSFTVATYEQYF few TRBJ2-7 NA TRBV12-3/TRBV12-4
TGTGCCAGCAGCTTCTCGGGACAGGGGAACAATGAGCAGTTCTTC CASSFSGQGNNEQFF NA TRBJ2-1 TRBD1 TRBV7-2
TGCGCCAGCACCCGGGACGGCATTAACTATGGCTACACCTTC CASTRDGINYGYTF NA TRBJ1-2 NA TRBV5-1
TGTGCCAGCAGCTCCTATACAGGCGCCTACGAGCAGTACTTC CASSSYTGAYEQYF NA TRBJ2-7 NA TRBV7-9
TGTGCCAGCAAGGGAGTGAATGAGCAGTTCTTC CASKGVNEQFF NA TRBJ2-1 NA TRBV12-3/TRBV12-4
TGCAGTGCGGATCTTCCGGGACAGCAAGAGACCCAGTACTTC CSADLPGQQETQYF once TRBJ2-5 TRBD1 TRBV20-1